Sequencing of this TCR beta chain was carried out in a study of T cells in Graves' hyperthyroidism and ophthalmopathy. Stable Graves' hyperthyroidism meant no ophthalmopathy progression within 18 months. Lactation, pregnancy, other autoimmune disease or uncontrolled infection excluded patients. Clinicians diagnosed patients from clinical symptoms, serum thyroxine and TRAb, thyroid ultrasound and orbital computed tomography. This clonotype has a count of ten or more. The CDR3 covers 15 residues. The germline V gene has CDR1 SGHTA and CDR2 FQGNSA. V lost 5 bases to trimming and J lost 8 bases; unmatched junction nucleotides: 6. Regions amplified from RNA transcripts were the TCR beta CDR3 regions. The primer set for the first-round RT-PCR of the TCR CDR3 was HTBI. One entry per CDR3 protein results from TCRdb running MiXCR on the multiplex PCR reads. The sample lists 350,000 to 400,000 distinct CDR3 sequences; about 15% were seen once.

The specimen was blood. The V and J genes are TRBV7-2 and TRBJ2-1, with 13 bases fitting TRBD2. This TCR came from a woman aged 25 to 39 with Graves' hyperthyroidism. The CDR3 region is CASSPTSGRAYEQFF. The CDR3 nucleotides are TGTGCCAGCAGCCCAACTAGCGGGAGGGCCTATGAGCAGTTCTTC.